These 20 T cell receptor beta chains were sequenced from one sample in a study of beta chain features in type 1 diabetes. Expressed TCRB transcripts got sequenced, as all isolated RNA was reverse transcribed. TCRdb's copy holds only in-frame clones and misses some; the assay was immunoSEQ multiplex PCR. This repertoire shows about 240,000 clones, about 30% found once; its top ten account for approximately 4%. Sequencing was performed on central memory CD4+ T cells from blood. The receptors originated from a man aged 25-45 years in good health.

This clone was observed a handful of times. V usage is TRBV4-1 and J usage is TRBJ2-7; 7 positions match TRBD2. Germline V gene lookup returns CDR1 MGHRA and CDR2 YSYEKL. The CDR3 runs 14 residues. Losses at the gene ends were 1 base for V and 1 base for J; bases not matched to a gene: 1. In DNA, the CDR3 is TGCGCCAGCAGCCAAGGGGAGGGGTCCTACGAGCAGTACTTC. Translated: CASSQGEGSYEQYF.

The chain employs TRBV6-5 and TRBJ2-7; D call uncertain. Germline CDR1 is MNHEY and CDR2 is SVGAGI. The ends were cut back, 7 bases at V and 7 bases at J, with 17 bases in the middle. The CDR3 length is 13 residues. The CDR3 nucleotides are TGTGCCAGCAACTCCGGACGGGCTGGGGAGCAGTACTTC. Encoded protein: CASNSGRAGEQYF.

This chain connects TRBV2 to TRBJ2-7; 11 nucleotides align to TRBD2. CDR1 is SNHLY, CDR2 FYNNEI, per germline. V shed 4 bases and J 1 base; nucleotides not matched to a gene: 0. The length of the CDR3 is 14 residues. Here the CDR3 reads CASSASGGSYEQYF. As DNA, the CDR3 is TGTGCCAGCAGTGCTAGCGGGGGGTCCTACGAGCAGTACTTC.

There are a few counts of this clone. This sequence joins TRBV30 and TRBJ1-5; possible D gene TRBD1, 6 bases. The CDR3 is made up of 13 amino acids. The germline V and J ends were trimmed by 2 bases and 4 bases, with 9 bases remaining between them. In germline, CDR1 is GTSNPN, CDR2 SVGIG (reference sequence). The CDR3 here is CAWSRQENQPQHF. The CDR3 DNA is TGTGCCTGGAGTAGACAGGAAAATCAGCCCCAGCATTTT.

The rearrangement uses TRBV9 and TRBJ2-5; D uncertain. Trimming stripped 4 bases from V and 4 bases from J, with 11 bases between. The CDR3 length is 13 residues. CDR1 and CDR2 from the germline V gene are SGDLS and YYNGEE. For the CDR3, the DNA is TGTGCCAGCAGCCGTACAATAAGAGAGACCCAGTACTTC. This encodes CASSRTIRETQYF.

This clone showed up just a few times. This chain uses TRBV25-1 with TRBJ2-7, with no clear D. The germline gives CDR1 MGHDK, CDR2 SYGVNS. The length of the CDR3 is 13 residues. The ends were cut back, 2 bases at V and 0 bases at J, with 5 bases in the middle. The CDR3 loop reads CASSEMNSYEQYF. The CDR3 bases are TGTGCCAGCAGTGAAATGAACTCCTACGAGCAGTACTTC.

This chain links TRBV5-1 with TRBJ1-1; TRBD1 aligns across 7 bases. Germline CDR1 and CDR2: SGHRS and YFSETQ. The length of the CDR3 is 15 residues. V shed 5 bases, J shed 2 bases, and the junction held 9 bases outside the gene matches. The CDR3 DNA is TGCGCCAGCAGGGATGACAGGGTTCGAAACACTGAAGCTTTCTTT. Translation gives CASRDDRVRNTEAFF.

Here the CDR3 DNA reads TGTGCCAGCAGCTCCACAGATGGGGCTTTCTTT. This codes for CASSSTDGAFF. The V call is TRBV6-5, the J call TRBJ1-1; no clear D. Germline assignment: CDR1 MNHEY and CDR2 SVGAGI. V was cut by 6 bases and J by 11 bases, with 13 bases left in between. CDR3 length: 11 amino acids.

V usage is TRBV27 and J usage is TRBJ2-7, with D possibly TRBD2 on 6 matching bases. The CDR3 runs to 15 residues. V was clipped by 0 bases and J by 1 base, with 10 bases between them. Germline V gene data show CDR1 as MNHEY and CDR2 as SMNVEV (reference sequence). The CDR3 DNA is TGTGCCAGCAGTTTATCCTTTGCGGGGTCCTACGAGCAGTACTTC. This codes for CASSLSFAGSYEQYF.

V usage is TRBV2 and J usage is TRBJ2-5, with D perhaps matching TRBD2 (5 bases). This CDR3 spans 12 amino acids. Germline values: CDR1 SNHLY, CDR2 FYNNEI. V lost 6 bases and J lost 6, with 11 bases in between. The chain's CDR3 is CASRDVAKTQYF. The CDR3 coding sequence is TGTGCCAGCAGGGACGTAGCGAAGACCCAGTACTTC.

About this clone: A read error may be the cause here, since a much bigger clone is one base away. The V gene is TRBV29-1, the J gene TRBJ1-5; D is ambiguous. The germline gives CDR1 SQVTM, CDR2 ANQGSEA. The V end lost 7 bases, the J end lost 4 bases, and 11 bases lay between the germline ends. The length of the CDR3 is 12 residues. CDR3 region: CSGSSGNQPQHF. In DNA form, the CDR3 reads TGCAGCGGTTCCTCGGGAAATCAGCCCCAGCATTTT.

In this sample, this clone turned up a few times. V gene TRBV2 combines with J gene TRBJ2-2; 7 nucleotides match TRBD2. V was pared by 4 bases and J by 1 base, with 3 bases of the junction left unmatched. This CDR3 has 15 amino acids. Germline V gives CDR1 SNHLY, CDR2 FYNNEI. The CDR3: CASSGLAGNTGELFF. The CDR3 DNA reads TGTGCCAGCAGTGGATTAGCGGGGAACACCGGGGAGCTGTTTTTT.

The V gene is TRBV7-2, the J gene TRBJ2-5, with a weak D call TRBD2 (6 bases). Deletions cut 5 bases from V and 4 bases from J, with 17 bases between. Germline CDR1 is SGHTA and CDR2 is FQGNSA. The CDR3 is made up of 15 amino acids. DNA of the CDR3: TGTGCCAGCAGCCCCTCTCGGGGGTTTGGAGAGACCCAGTACTTC. Protein product: CASSPSRGFGETQYF.

The chain links TRBV5-4 to TRBJ2-1; TRBD2 matches at 11 bases. Unmatched junction bases numbered 14, after V lost 4 bases and J lost 8 bases. This CDR3 region has 17 residues. In germline, CDR1 is SGHNT, CDR2 YYREEE (reference sequence). CDR3: CASSATELAGGMDEQFF. The CDR3 DNA sequence: TGTGCCAGCAGCGCCACAGAGCTAGCGGGGGGAATGGATGAGCAGTTCTTC.

The V gene is TRBV9, the J gene TRBJ2-3, with 7 nucleotides matching TRBD1. V gave up 2 bases and J gave up 1 base; unmatched junction bases: 4. Germline lookup yields CDR1 SGDLS and CDR2 YYNGEE. This CDR3 comprises 15 residues. CDR3 nucleotides: TGTGCCAGCAGCGTCTCCGGGACAGGCACAGATACGCAGTATTTT. As protein: CASSVSGTGTDTQYF.

This clone was seen only a few times. The chain links TRBV11-2 to TRBJ2-5, with D unclear. The germline V gene has CDR1 SGHAT and CDR2 FQNNGV. Trimming removed 5 bases at V and 5 bases at J, with 15 bases between. The CDR3 sequence is 14 residues long. CDR3 amino acids: CASSPLGSRETQYF. The CDR3 nucleotides are TGTGCCAGCAGCCCTCTGGGGTCCAGGGAGACCCAGTACTTC.

The DNA of the CDR3 is TGTGCCAGCAGTTTAGACAGGGAGGAGCAGTTCTTC. It is translated as CASSLDREEQFF. The J gene is TRBJ2-1, the V gene TRBV2, with 7 nucleotides matching TRBD1. This CDR3 has 12 residues. J gave up 10 bases and V 5 bases, and 5 bases lay outside the gene matches. From germline, CDR1 is SNHLY and CDR2 FYNNEI.

As concerns this clone: Other DNA sequences from this sample encode an identical CDR3 as well. The V and J genes are TRBV29-1 and TRBJ2-3; 10 bases match TRBD2. Germline values: CDR1 SQVTM, CDR2 ANQGSEA. V gave up 4 bases and J gave up 5 bases; unmatched junction bases: 3. The CDR3 is 13 amino acids. The CDR3: CSVVLAGVDTQYF. DNA of the CDR3: TGCAGCGTTGTTCTAGCGGGAGTAGATACGCAGTATTTT.

This chain links TRBV27 with TRBJ2-5; D remains ambiguous. Germline assignment: CDR1 MNHEY and CDR2 SMNVEV (reference sequence). V was trimmed by 3 bases and J by 3 bases, leaving 2 bases between them. The CDR3 has 11 amino acids. The CDR3, as DNA: TGTGCCAGCAGTTTTAAAGAGACCCAGTACTTC. This sequence encodes CASSFKETQYF.

The rearrangement links TRBV5-1 to TRBJ2-5; D ambiguous. Trimming took off 4 bases at V and 4 bases at J, with 8 bases between the two ends. Germline V CDR1 and CDR2: SGHRS, YFSETQ. The length of the CDR3 is 12 residues. The CDR3 region has the DNA TGCGCCAGCAGCATTGGTCGAGAGACCCAGTACTTC. It translates to CASSIGRETQYF.